Below are 14 T cell receptor beta chains sequenced from a single sample in a study of shared clonotypes between healthy human individuals. The data were produced by immunoSEQ multiplex PCR, yet TCRdb's version contains in-frame clones alone and is incomplete. The sample records 2 million to 3 million clones, roughly 93% being singletons. The specimen sequenced was naive CD4+ T cells from PBMCs. Specified subset: CD45RA+ positively selected. The receptors were sampled from a man between 18 and 35 years old in good health. Some clones in this sample may be carry-over from other donors' samples.

The V call is TRBV29-1, the J call TRBJ1-1; D possibly corresponds to TRBD1 (5 bases). Germline V gives CDR1 SQVTM, CDR2 ANQGSEA. The CDR3 runs 11 residues. V lost 6 bases and J 10 bases, leaving 15 bases between the germline ends. The CDR3 DNA is TGCAGCGTAGGGACTGGATACGGAGCTTTCTTT. As protein: CSVGTGYGAFF.

About this clone: The junction departs from germline at one end; a sequencing error may be responsible. The chain employs TRBV4-1 and TRBJ1-2, with a tentative D call TRBD1 (5 bases). Germline CDR1 reads MGHRA; CDR2 reads YSYEKL. The length of the CDR3 is 15 residues. Here the CDR3 reads CASSQLDGPRGFNYF. CDR3 bases: TGCGCCAGCAGCCAACTGGACGGGCCCCGGGGGTTCAATTATTTC.

The chain links TRBV9 to TRBJ2-1; weak D call: TRBD2 (5 bases). The germline V gene encodes CDR1 SGDLS and CDR2 YYNGEE. V lost 4 bases to trimming and J lost 11 bases, with 13 bases between them. The CDR3 loop spans 12 amino acids. CDR3 sequence reads: CASSPGGGKQFF. In DNA, the CDR3 is TGTGCCAGCAGCCCCGGAGGAGGCAAGCAGTTCTTC. Variable domain in full (rest from reference TRBV9 and TRBJ2-1): DSGVTQTPKHLITATGQRVTLRCSPRSGDLSVYWYQQSLDQGLQFLIQYYNGEERAKGNILERFSAQQFPDLHSELNLSSLELGDSALYFCASSPGGGKQFFGPGTRLTVL.

This clone was seen once. The rearrangement uses TRBV28 and TRBJ2-2; D call uncertain. Germline-derived CDR1 and CDR2 are MDHEN and SYDVKM. This CDR3 spans 15 amino acids. V lost 7 bases to trimming and J lost 2 bases, with 14 bases between them. The DNA of the CDR3 is TGTGCCAGCATCTATGGTGGAGCAAACACCGGGGAGCTGTTTTTT. It codes for CASIYGGANTGELFF.

The chain links TRBV7-3 to TRBJ1-1; no clear D gene. Germline CDR1 and CDR2: SGHTA and FQGTGA. V was clipped by 4 bases and J by 4 bases, with 13 bases between them. The CDR3 sequence is 14 residues long. DNA for the CDR3: TGTGCCAGCAGCTATCCCGGCAGGCGCACTGAAGCTTTCTTT. The encoded protein is CASSYPGRRTEAFF.

In its sample, this clone was seen once. V is TRBV5-6 and J is TRBJ1-4; 9 nucleotides match TRBD1. Germline lookup yields CDR1 SGHDT and CDR2 YYEEEE. The CDR3 is made up of 16 amino acids. Losses at the gene ends were 3 bases for V and 4 bases for J; bases not matched to a gene: 7. CDR3 coding DNA: TGTGCCAGCAGCTCAGAACAGGGGGCTGGTAATGAAAAACTGTTTTTT. As protein: CASSSEQGAGNEKLFF.

V and J are TRBV7-3 and TRBJ2-1, with 11 nucleotides matching TRBD2. The CDR3 consists of 17 residues. Germline V gene lookup returns CDR1 SGHTA and CDR2 FQGTGA. With V trimmed by 2 bases and J by 4 bases, 7 bases remained unmatched. CDR3 nucleotide sequence: TGTGCCAGCAGCTTAGGTAGCGGGAGGGCCAAGTACAATGAGCAGTTCTTC. This codes for CASSLGSGRAKYNEQFF.

V is TRBV5-4 and J is TRBJ2-7; a possible D gene is TRBD2 (6 bases). The germline V and J ends were trimmed by 5 bases and 1 base, with 13 bases remaining between them. In germline, CDR1 is SGHNT, CDR2 YYREEE (reference sequence). CDR3 length: 14 residues. The CDR3: CASSIKAGSYEQYF. CDR3 coding DNA: TGTGCCAGCAGTATCAAAGCGGGTTCCTACGAGCAGTACTTC.

This rearrangement joins TRBV7-3 to TRBJ2-2, with D tentatively TRBD1 or TRBD2 (5 bases each). V was shortened by 1 base and J by 4 bases, with 13 bases between the two germline ends. The CDR3 length is 16 residues. Germline V gives CDR1 SGHTA, CDR2 FQGTGA. CDR3 loop: CASSLIGGSRTGELFF. CDR3 DNA sequence: TGTGCCAGCAGCTTAATTGGGGGATCGCGCACCGGGGAGCTGTTTTTT.

This chain joins TRBV6-5 and TRBJ2-1; 7 bases agree with TRBD2. The CDR3 extends over 15 amino acids. Germline V gives CDR1 MNHEY, CDR2 SVGAGI. J was trimmed by 3 bases and V by 6 bases; bases with no gene match: 8. The CDR3 DNA is TGTGCCAGCAGGGGGCTAGCGGCTAACTACAATGAGCAGTTCTTC. Translated: CASRGLAANYNEQFF.

This sequence joins TRBV28 and TRBJ1-5, with TRBD1 as a possible D gene (6 bases). V lost 7 bases and J lost 3, with 16 bases in between. The CDR3 is 15 residues long. The germline CDR1 and CDR2 sequences are MDHEN and SYDVKM. The CDR3 sequence is CASTGGRGNNQPQHF. Here the CDR3 DNA reads TGTGCCAGCACTGGGGGGCGGGGGAACAATCAGCCCCAGCATTTT.

The CDR3 spells CSAWEKHGYTF. CDR3 in DNA: TGCAGTGCTTGGGAGAAGCATGGCTACACCTTC. This sequence joins TRBV20-1 and TRBJ1-2; D is unclear. V lost 5 bases and J 6 bases, leaving 10 bases between the germline ends. The CDR3 has 11 amino acids. The germline V gene has CDR1 DFQATT and CDR2 SNEGSKA (reference sequence).

The chain carries TRBV14 and TRBJ1-3; 8 bases align to TRBD1. Germline CDR1 SGHDN, CDR2 FVKESK. Losses at the gene ends were 0 bases for V and 4 bases for J; bases not matched to a gene: 5. This CDR3 has 16 amino acids. CDR3 sequence (DNA): TGTGCCAGCAGCCAAGACTTGGGACAGGTCGGAAACACCATATATTTT. It encodes CASSQDLGQVGNTIYF.

This chain connects TRBV11-2 to TRBJ1-1; D gene unclear. The germline V gene encodes CDR1 SGHAT and CDR2 FQNNGV. The CDR3 totals 13 residues. V lost 1 base, J lost 6 bases, and 9 bases lay in between. In nucleotides, the CDR3 is TGTGCCAGCAGCTTAGTGTTGGAATCTGAAGCTTTCTTT. It codes for CASSLVLESEAFF.